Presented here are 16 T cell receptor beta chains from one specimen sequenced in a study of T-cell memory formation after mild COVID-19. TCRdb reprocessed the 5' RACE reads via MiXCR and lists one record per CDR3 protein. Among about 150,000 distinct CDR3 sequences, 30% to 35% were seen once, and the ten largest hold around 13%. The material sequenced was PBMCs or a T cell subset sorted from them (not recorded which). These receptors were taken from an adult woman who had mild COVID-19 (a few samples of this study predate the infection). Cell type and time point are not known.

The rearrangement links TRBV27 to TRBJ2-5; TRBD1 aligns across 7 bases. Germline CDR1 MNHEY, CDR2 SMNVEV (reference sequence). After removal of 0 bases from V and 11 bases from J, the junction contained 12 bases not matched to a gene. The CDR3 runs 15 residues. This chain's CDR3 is CASSLSDRAPASQYF. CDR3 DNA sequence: TGTGCCAGCAGTTTATCAGACAGGGCCCCAGCAAGTCAGTACTTC.

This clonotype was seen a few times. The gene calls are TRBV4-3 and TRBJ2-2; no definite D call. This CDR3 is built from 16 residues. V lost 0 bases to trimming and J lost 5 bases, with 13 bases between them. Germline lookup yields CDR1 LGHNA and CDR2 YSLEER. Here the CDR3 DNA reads TGCGCCAGCAGCCAAGAATCCACCTCACAGACCGGGGAGCTGTTTTTT. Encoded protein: CASSQESTSQTGELFF.

The CDR3, as DNA: TGCGCCAGCAGCTTCACAGGGTGGGAACAAGAGACCCAGTACTTC. This codes for CASSFTGWEQETQYF. V gene TRBV5-1 combines with J gene TRBJ2-5; a possible D gene is TRBD1 (6 bases). Germline loops: CDR1 SGHRS, CDR2 YFSETQ. The CDR3 is 15 amino acids. The V end lost 2 bases, the J end lost 2 bases, and 13 bases lay between the germline ends.

The CDR3 loop is CATSDSRTRPVADTQYF. The DNA for the CDR3 is TGTGCCACCAGTGATTCCCGGACCAGGCCAGTGGCAGATACGCAGTATTTT. V usage is TRBV24-1 and J usage is TRBJ2-3, with D uncertain. V gave up 2 bases and J gave up 4 bases, with 18 bases separating them. Germline-derived CDR1 and CDR2 are KGHDR and SFDVKD. This CDR3 comprises 17 residues.

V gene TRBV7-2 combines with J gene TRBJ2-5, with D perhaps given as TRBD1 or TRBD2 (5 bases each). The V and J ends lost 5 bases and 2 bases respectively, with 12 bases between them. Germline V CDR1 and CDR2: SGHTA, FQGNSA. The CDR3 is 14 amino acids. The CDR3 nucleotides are TGTGCCAGCAGCCCAACGGGGCAACAAGAGACCCAGTACTTC. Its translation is CASSPTGQQETQYF.

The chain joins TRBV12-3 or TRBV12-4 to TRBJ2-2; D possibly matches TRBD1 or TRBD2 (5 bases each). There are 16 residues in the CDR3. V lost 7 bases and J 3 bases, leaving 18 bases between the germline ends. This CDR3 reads CASIRNWGSHTGELFF. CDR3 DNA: TGTGCCAGCATAAGAAACTGGGGGAGTCACACCGGGGAGCTGTTTTTT.

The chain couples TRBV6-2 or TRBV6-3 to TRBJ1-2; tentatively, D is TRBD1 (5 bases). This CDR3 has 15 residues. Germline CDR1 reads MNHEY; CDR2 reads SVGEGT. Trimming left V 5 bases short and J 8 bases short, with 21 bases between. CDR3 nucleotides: TGTGCCAGCAGTCGGGACTTAGCATCTATAGGCGGCTACACCTTC. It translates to CASSRDLASIGGYTF.

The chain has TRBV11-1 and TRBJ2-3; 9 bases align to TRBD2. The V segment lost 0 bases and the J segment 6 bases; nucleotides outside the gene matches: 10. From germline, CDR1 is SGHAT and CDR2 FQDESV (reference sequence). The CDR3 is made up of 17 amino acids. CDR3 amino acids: CASSLARGLAASDTQYF. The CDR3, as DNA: TGTGCCAGCAGCTTAGCGCGGGGACTAGCTGCGTCGGATACGCAGTATTTT.

CDR3 nucleotide sequence: TGTGCCAGCAGCTTCCTTGGAGGAGGTTACAATGAGCAGTTCTTC. Translation gives CASSFLGGGYNEQFF. V usage is TRBV13 and J usage is TRBJ2-1, with D perhaps matching TRBD2 (5 bases). The V gene lost 3 bases and the J gene lost 4 bases, with 13 bases spanning the gap. Germline CDR1 is PRHDT and CDR2 is FYEKMQ (reference sequence). CDR3 length: 15 residues.

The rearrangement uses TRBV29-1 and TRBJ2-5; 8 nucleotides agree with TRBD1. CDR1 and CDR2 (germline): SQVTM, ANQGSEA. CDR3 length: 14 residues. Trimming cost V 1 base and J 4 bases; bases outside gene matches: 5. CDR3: CSVEATGQAETQYF. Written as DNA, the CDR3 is TGCAGCGTTGAAGCGACGGGACAGGCAGAGACCCAGTACTTC.

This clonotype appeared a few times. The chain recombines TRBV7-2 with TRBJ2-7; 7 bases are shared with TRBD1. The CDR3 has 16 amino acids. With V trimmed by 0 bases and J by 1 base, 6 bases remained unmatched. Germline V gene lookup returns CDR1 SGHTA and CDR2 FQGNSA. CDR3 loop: CASSLAGIQGSYEQYF. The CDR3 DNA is TGTGCCAGCAGCTTAGCCGGGATACAGGGGTCCTACGAGCAGTACTTC.

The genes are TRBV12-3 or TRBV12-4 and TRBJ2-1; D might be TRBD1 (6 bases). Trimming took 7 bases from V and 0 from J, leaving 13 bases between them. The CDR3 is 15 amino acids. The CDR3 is CASTLSGVSYNEQFF. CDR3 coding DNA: TGTGCCAGCACCCTTTCAGGGGTCTCCTACAATGAGCAGTTCTTC.

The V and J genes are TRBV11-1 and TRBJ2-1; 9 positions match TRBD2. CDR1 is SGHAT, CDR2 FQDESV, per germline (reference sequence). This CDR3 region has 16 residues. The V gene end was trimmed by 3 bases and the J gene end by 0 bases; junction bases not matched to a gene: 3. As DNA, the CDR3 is TGTGCCAGCAGCTTCTGGCGGGAGGGCTCCTACAATGAGCAGTTCTTC. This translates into CASSFWREGSYNEQFF.

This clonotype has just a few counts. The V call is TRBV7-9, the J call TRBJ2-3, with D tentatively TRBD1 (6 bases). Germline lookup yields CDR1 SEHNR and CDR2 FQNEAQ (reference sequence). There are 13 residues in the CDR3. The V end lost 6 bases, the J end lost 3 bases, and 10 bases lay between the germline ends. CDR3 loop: CASSKRGTDTQYF. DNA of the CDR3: TGTGCCAGCAGTAAGAGGGGGACAGATACGCAGTATTTT.

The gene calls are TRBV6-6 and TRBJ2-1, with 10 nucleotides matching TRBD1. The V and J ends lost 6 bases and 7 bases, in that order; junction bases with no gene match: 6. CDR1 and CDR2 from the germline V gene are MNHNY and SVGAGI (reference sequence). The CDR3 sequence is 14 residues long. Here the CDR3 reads CASRVPGQGNEQFF. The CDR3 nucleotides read TGTGCCAGCAGGGTCCCGGGACAGGGGAATGAGCAGTTCTTC.

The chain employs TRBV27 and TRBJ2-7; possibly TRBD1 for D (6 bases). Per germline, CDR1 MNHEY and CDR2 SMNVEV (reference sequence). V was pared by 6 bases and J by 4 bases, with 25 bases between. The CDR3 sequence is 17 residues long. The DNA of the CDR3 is TGTGCCAGCAGCCCTGCCTCCGCTCGGGACACCCAATACGAGCAGTACTTC. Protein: CASSPASARDTQYEQYF.